This T cell receptor (beta chain) was obtained from a study of T cell responses to AZD1222 COVID-19 vaccine. Study at large: Recipients boosted at about 4 weeks or about 12 weeks are pooled. General study findings and limits: The study found vaccine-associated CD4 TCRs spanning spike, dominant at 160-218 and 743-854. Only after the peak T cell response were repertoires sampled. There were mostly white British donors and more females than males, and clonal diversity was possibly underestimated.

This clone showed up just once. The antigen remains unidentified. The assay was immunoSEQ multiplex PCR, and TCRdb's table has in-frame clones only and misses some. Of 130,000 to 150,000 clones in the sample, approximately 90% were seen once. CDR3 length equals 18 residues. The V and J ends lost 3 bases and 6 bases, in that order; junction bases with no gene match: 6. The germline V gene encodes CDR1 KGHDR and CDR2 SFDVKD. The starting material was peripheral blood, obtained on day 0 of AZD1222 vaccination. The receptor's source is an adult in good health. The gene calls are TRBV24-1 and TRBJ2-2, with 16 bases identical to TRBD2. The CDR3 DNA follows: TGTGCCACCAGTGATGGGACTAGCGGGAGGGCTGGGGCCGGGGAGCTGTTTTTT. Translated: CATSDGTSGRAGAGELFF.